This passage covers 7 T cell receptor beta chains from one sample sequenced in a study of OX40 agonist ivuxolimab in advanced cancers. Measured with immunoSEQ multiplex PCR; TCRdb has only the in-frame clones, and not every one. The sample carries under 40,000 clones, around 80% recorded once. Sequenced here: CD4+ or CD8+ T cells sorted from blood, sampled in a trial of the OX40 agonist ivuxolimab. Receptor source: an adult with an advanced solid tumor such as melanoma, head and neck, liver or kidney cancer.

The CDR3 is CASSSTQYF. For the CDR3, the DNA is TGTGCCAGCAGTTCCACGCAGTATTTT. The chain recombines TRBV27 with TRBJ2-3; D unresolved. The V gene lost 4 bases and the J gene lost 9 bases, with 2 bases spanning the gap. CDR3 size: 9 residues. From germline, CDR1 is MNHEY and CDR2 SMNVEV (reference sequence).

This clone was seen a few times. The CDR3 bases are TGTGCCAGCTCCCTTCGATATCTAGCGGGAGAGGATACGCAGTATTTT. This encodes CASSLRYLAGEDTQYF. The gene calls are TRBV18 and TRBJ2-3; 10 nucleotides line up with TRBD2. V shed 6 bases, J shed 6 bases, and the junction held 12 bases outside the gene matches. CDR3 length equals 16 residues. Germline V gene data show CDR1 as KGHSH and CDR2 as LQKENI.

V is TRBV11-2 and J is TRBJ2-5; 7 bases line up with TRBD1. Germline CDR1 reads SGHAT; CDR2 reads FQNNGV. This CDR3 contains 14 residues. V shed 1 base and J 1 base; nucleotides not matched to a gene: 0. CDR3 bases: TGTGCCAGCAGCTTAGCAGGGGGCCAAGAGACCCAGTACTTC. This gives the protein CASSLAGGQETQYF.

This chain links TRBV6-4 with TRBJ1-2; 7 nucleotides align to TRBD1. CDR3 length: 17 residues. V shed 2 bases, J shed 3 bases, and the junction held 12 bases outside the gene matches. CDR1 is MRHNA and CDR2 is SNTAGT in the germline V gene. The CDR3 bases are TGTGCCAGCAGTGACGGGGTTAGGGCAGGGGGTGACTATGGCTACACCTTC. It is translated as CASSDGVRAGGDYGYTF.

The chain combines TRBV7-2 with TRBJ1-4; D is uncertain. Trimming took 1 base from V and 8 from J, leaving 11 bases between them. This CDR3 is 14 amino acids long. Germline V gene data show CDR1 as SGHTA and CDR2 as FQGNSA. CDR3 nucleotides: TGTGCCAGCAGCTTAGGAGGGATTGAGGAAAAACTGTTTTTT. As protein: CASSLGGIEEKLFF. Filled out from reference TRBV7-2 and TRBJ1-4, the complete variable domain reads GAGVSQSPSNKVTEKGKDVELRCDPISGHTALYWYRQSLGQGLEFLIYFQGNSAPDKSGLPSDRFSAERTGGSVSTLTIQRTQQEDSAVYLCASSLGGIEEKLFFGSGTQLSVL.

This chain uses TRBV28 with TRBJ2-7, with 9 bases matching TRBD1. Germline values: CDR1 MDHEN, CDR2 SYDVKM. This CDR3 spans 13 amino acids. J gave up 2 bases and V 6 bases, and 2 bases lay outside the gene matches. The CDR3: CASSWTGAYEQYF. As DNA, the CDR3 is TGTGCCAGCAGCTGGACAGGGGCCTACGAGCAGTACTTC. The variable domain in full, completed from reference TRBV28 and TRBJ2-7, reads DVKVTQSSRYLVKRTGEKVFLECVQDMDHENMFWYRQDPGLGLRLIYFSYDVKMKEKGDIPEGYSVSREKKERFSLILESASTNQTSMYLCASSWTGAYEQYFGPGTRLTVT.

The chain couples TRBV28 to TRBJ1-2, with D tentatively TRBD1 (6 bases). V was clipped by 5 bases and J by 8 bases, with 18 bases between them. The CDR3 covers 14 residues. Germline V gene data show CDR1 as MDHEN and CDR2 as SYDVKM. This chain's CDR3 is CASSKHGGAGGYTF. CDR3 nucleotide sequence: TGTGCCAGCAGTAAACACGGGGGGGCGGGAGGCTACACCTTC.